This T cell receptor beta chain derives from a study of T cells after yellow fever vaccination. Findings and limits, study-wide: Shared CD4/CD8 clonotypes were a small share, likely from convergent recombination. In FACS-sorted repertoires, abundant clonotypes from the bulk population could appear as contaminants.

TCRdb re-analysed the 5' RACE reads in MiXCR, keeping a single row per CDR3 protein. The sample lists about 340,000 distinct CDR3 sequences, around an eighth seen once, with 2.5% to 4% in the top ten. Deletions cut 0 bases from V and 3 bases from J, with 12 bases between. This CDR3 has 15 amino acids. In germline, CDR1 is LGHNA, CDR2 YSLEER. Comment on this clonotype: Its antigen is unknown.

The receptor was isolated from a young man who received the YFV17D yellow fever vaccine. Material: CD4+ T cells sorted from PBMCs, obtained 15 days after the yellow fever booster vaccination. This chain connects TRBV4-3 to TRBJ2-7; D is possibly TRBD2 (5 bases). CDR3 bases: TGCGCCAGCAGCCAAGAATCGCGGGCGGGCTACGAGCAGTACTTC. Translating gives CASSQESRAGYEQYF.